Below, 23 T cell receptor beta chains from the same sample are listed, as sequenced in a study of cytomegalovirus exposure and HLA in healthy donors. It was with 60 Vbeta and 13 Jbeta primers that the PCR ran. Measured with immunoSEQ multiplex PCR; TCRdb has only the in-frame clones, and not every one. The sample yields tens of thousands of clones, roughly two thirds seen once. The sample was PBMCs. The receptors shown here come from a man in his sixties in good health and CMV-seropositive.

The chain uses TRBV7-9 and TRBJ2-2, with 9 positions matching TRBD2. Germline lookup yields CDR1 SEHNR and CDR2 FQNEAQ (reference sequence). V gave up 3 bases and J gave up 2 bases; unmatched junction bases: 1. This CDR3 comprises 15 residues. CDR3 DNA sequence: TGTGCCAGCAGCTTTAGCGGGGGCAACACCGGGGAGCTGTTTTTT. Translation gives CASSFSGGNTGELFF.

V usage is TRBV28 and J usage is TRBJ1-2, with no clear D. V lost 3 bases, J lost 7 bases, and 15 bases lay in between. CDR3 length: 14 amino acids. Germline V CDR1 and CDR2: MDHEN, SYDVKM. CDR3 sequence reads: CASSFTGEGAGYTF. The CDR3 nucleotides are TGTGCCAGCAGTTTTACCGGGGAAGGAGCTGGCTACACCTTC.

The chain carries TRBV6-5 and TRBJ2-5, with 7 bases identical to TRBD1. TRBJ2-7 matches the DNA end more closely, so the J call is doubtful. The germline V gene encodes CDR1 MNHEY and CDR2 SVGAGI. The CDR3 runs 14 residues. The chain's CDR3 is CASSFRDSIHEQYF. The CDR3 bases are TGTGCCAGCAGTTTCCGGGACAGTATTCACGAGCAGTACTTC.

The chain is built from TRBV5-1 and TRBJ2-1, with 10 bases that match TRBD2. The CDR3 sequence is 16 residues long. The germline gives CDR1 SGHRS, CDR2 YFSETQ. With V trimmed by 3 bases and J by 6 bases, 9 bases remained unmatched. For the CDR3, the DNA is TGCGCCAGCAGCTCGAGTACTAGCGGGGCGATCAATGAGCAGTTCTTC. It is translated as CASSSSTSGAINEQFF. The variable domain in full, completed from reference TRBV5-1 and TRBJ2-1, reads KAGVTQTPRYLIKTRGQQVTLSCSPISGHRSVSWYQQTPGQGLQFLFEYFSETQRNKGNFPGRFSGRQFSNSRSEMNVSTLELGDSALYLCASSSSTSGAINEQFFGPGTRLTVL.

Of note for this clone: The sample has other DNA sequences that encode this CDR3 too. The chain is built from TRBV19 and TRBJ1-5; no definite D call. CDR1 and CDR2 from the germline V gene are LNHDA and SQIVND (reference sequence). V shed 3 bases and J shed 0 bases, with 15 bases lying between them. CDR3 length: 17 amino acids. CDR3 loop: CASSISPGPGSNQPQHF. The CDR3 bases are TGTGCCAGTAGTATCTCCCCAGGCCCCGGTAGCAATCAGCCCCAGCATTTT.

This clone was seen only once. This chain uses TRBV5-1 with TRBJ2-5; no definite D call. The CDR3 runs to 15 residues. Germline V gene lookup returns CDR1 SGHRS and CDR2 YFSETQ. The germline V and J ends were trimmed by 0 bases and 2 bases, with 11 bases remaining between them. In DNA, the CDR3 is TGCGCCAGCAGCTTGGGGCCAATCCAACAAGAGACCCAGTACTTC. Residues: CASSLGPIQQETQYF. Complete variable domain (other parts from reference TRBV5-1 and TRBJ2-5): KAGVTQTPRYLIKTRGQQVTLSCSPISGHRSVSWYQQTPGQGLQFLFEYFSETQRNKGNFPGRFSGRQFSNSRSEMNVSTLELGDSALYLCASSLGPIQQETQYFGPGTRLLVL.

The chain couples TRBV5-1 to TRBJ2-1; D remains ambiguous. V shed 1 base and J shed 3 bases, with 5 bases lying between them. The germline V gene encodes CDR1 SGHRS and CDR2 YFSETQ. CDR3 length: 13 residues. The DNA of the CDR3 is TGCGCCAGCAGCTTGAACAGCTACAATGAGCAGTTCTTC. Protein sequence: CASSLNSYNEQFF.

The chain couples TRBV13 to TRBJ2-1, with 14 bases matching TRBD2. The J segment lost 8 bases and the V segment lost 4 bases, leaving 4 bases of the junction unmatched. Germline-derived CDR1 and CDR2 are PRHDT and FYEKMQ (reference sequence). The CDR3 has 15 amino acids. CDR3 protein: CASSSGTSGGYEQFF. The CDR3 DNA sequence: TGTGCCAGCAGCTCCGGGACTAGCGGGGGATATGAGCAGTTCTTC.

The V and J genes are TRBV7-9 and TRBJ2-7; 13 bases agree with TRBD2. The CDR3 runs 16 residues. Germline V gene sequence: CDR1 SEHNR, CDR2 FQNEAQ (reference sequence). Germline trimming cut 5 bases from V and 2 bases from J; bases unmatched to any gene: 6. CDR3 amino acids: CASSGGLAGPPYEQYF. CDR3 nucleotides: TGTGCCAGCAGCGGGGGACTAGCGGGACCCCCCTACGAGCAGTACTTC.

The chain combines TRBV30 with TRBJ1-2; D unresolved. In germline, CDR1 is GTSNPN, CDR2 SVGIG (reference sequence). This CDR3 region has 12 residues. With 5 bases removed from V and 8 bases from J, the gap between germline ends came to 15 bases. The CDR3 DNA reads as TGTGCCTGGTTTTGGGCGGGAGACGGCTACACCTTC. It specifies CAWFWAGDGYTF.

The J gene is TRBJ2-5, the V gene TRBV5-1, with TRBD1 matching over 7 bases. The J call may not be correct, given that the DNA end is closer to TRBJ2-7. CDR1 is SGHRS and CDR2 is YFSETQ in the germline V gene. This CDR3 has 15 amino acids. The CDR3 protein is CASSLARGSSYEQYF. In nucleotides, the CDR3 is TGCGCCAGCAGCTTGGCCAGGGGGAGCTCCTACGAGCAGTACTTC.

The rearrangement uses TRBV28 and TRBJ1-2; 9 bases map to TRBD1. The CDR3 has 15 amino acids. Looked up from germline, CDR1 is MDHEN and CDR2 is SYDVKM. The V segment lost 5 bases and the J segment 7 bases; nucleotides outside the gene matches: 11. The CDR3 spells CASSTPGQGVVGYTF. CDR3 DNA: TGTGCCAGCAGTACCCCGGGACAGGGAGTCGTTGGCTACACCTTC.

This clone was picked up one time. The V and J genes are TRBV7-2 and TRBJ2-5, with D possibly matching TRBD1 (6 bases). The CDR3 sequence is 13 residues long. Germline CDR1 SGHTA, CDR2 FQGNSA. Trimming removed 5 bases from V and 3 bases from J, with 10 bases in between. The CDR3 region is CASSAHREETQYF. DNA for the CDR3: TGTGCCAGCAGCGCCCACAGGGAAGAGACCCAGTACTTC.

This clone is a singleton in its sample. The chain is built from TRBV6-5 and TRBJ2-5; D not certain. Germline assignment: CDR1 MNHEY and CDR2 SVGAGI. There are 12 residues in the CDR3. The ends were cut back, 2 bases at V and 9 bases at J, with 10 bases in the middle. The CDR3 DNA reads as TGTGCCAGCAGTTACGCCCGGTTCCCCCAGTACTTC. Protein: CASSYARFPQYF.

The gene calls are TRBV4-2 and TRBJ2-7; 8 bases are a match to TRBD2. Per germline, CDR1 LGHNA and CDR2 YNFKEQ. The CDR3 totals 13 residues. V lost 3 bases, J lost 3 bases, and 1 base stayed unmatched. Here the CDR3 reads CASSQGLVYEQYF. CDR3 DNA: TGTGCCAGCAGCCAGGGACTAGTCTACGAGCAGTACTTC.

The chain employs TRBV5-1 and TRBJ1-1; D perhaps matches TRBD1 (6 bases). Germline V gene lookup returns CDR1 SGHRS and CDR2 YFSETQ. This CDR3 comprises 15 residues. The germline V and J ends were trimmed by 4 bases and 3 bases, with 16 bases remaining between them. This CDR3 reads CASSILQGGDTEAFF. DNA for the CDR3: TGCGCCAGCAGCATTCTACAGGGAGGGGACACTGAAGCTTTCTTT.

This clone was observed a handful of times. The V and J genes are TRBV15 and TRBJ1-4, with D tentatively TRBD1 (5 bases). CDR1 and CDR2 from the germline V gene are LNHNV and YYDKDF (reference sequence). CDR3 length equals 14 residues. V dropped 3 bases and J dropped 4 bases, with 9 bases sitting between them. For the CDR3, the DNA is TGTGCCACCAGCAGGGTCGGGGGTAATGAAAAACTGTTTTTT. Protein product: CATSRVGGNEKLFF.

The chain is built from TRBV30 and TRBJ2-2; tentatively, D is TRBD1 (6 bases). The CDR3 covers 14 residues. Germline V gene data show CDR1 as GTSNPN and CDR2 as SVGIG (reference sequence). Trimming took 6 bases from V and 3 from J, leaving 14 bases between them. CDR3 protein: CACTTGTHTGELFF. The CDR3 DNA sequence: TGTGCCTGTACTACAGGGACACACACCGGGGAGCTGTTTTTT.

Only one count was recorded for this clone. The chain uses TRBV6-5 and TRBJ2-3, with 7 bases identical to TRBD1. From germline, CDR1 is MNHEY and CDR2 SVGAGI. J was trimmed by 6 bases and V by 5 bases; bases with no gene match: 8. This CDR3 comprises 14 residues. The CDR3 here is CASSLTPTGDTQYF. The DNA of the CDR3 is TGTGCCAGCAGTCTGACCCCGACAGGGGATACGCAGTATTTT.

In nucleotides, the CDR3 is TGTGCCAGCAACAGAGGCGGGGAGACCCAGTACTTC. Protein sequence: CASNRGGETQYF. The chain uses TRBV9 and TRBJ2-5; perhaps TRBD2 as D (5 bases). Per germline, CDR1 SGDLS and CDR2 YYNGEE. V lost 6 bases to trimming and J lost 5 bases, with 11 bases between them. This CDR3 region has 12 residues.

This clone was recorded once. This chain connects TRBV7-8 to TRBJ1-1; no clear D gene. The CDR3 runs to 15 residues. Germline lookup yields CDR1 SGHVS and CDR2 FQNEAQ. With 1 base removed from V and 11 bases from J, the gap between germline ends came to 20 bases. CDR3 DNA: TGTGCCAGCAGCTTAGGTGGCATGCAGTCCCTAGGTGCTTTCTTT. Its translation is CASSLGGMQSLGAFF. Filled out from reference TRBV7-8 and TRBJ1-1, the complete variable domain reads GAGVSQSPRYKVAKRGQDVALRCDPISGHVSLFWYQQALGQGPEFLTYFQNEAQLDKSGLPSDRFFAERPEGSVSTLKIQRTQQEDSAVYLCASSLGGMQSLGAFFGQGTRLTVV.

The chain links TRBV11-3 to TRBJ2-1; TRBD1 is a possible D gene (6 bases). Germline CDR1 is SGHNT and CDR2 is YENEEA. Deletions cut 4 bases from V and 0 bases from J, with 10 bases between. This CDR3 has 15 residues. DNA for the CDR3: TGTGCCAGCAGCTCTCGGGACACCTCCTACAATGAGCAGTTCTTC. Translation: CASSSRDTSYNEQFF.

This chain links TRBV11-1 with TRBJ2-1, with TRBD2 as a possible D gene (6 bases). The CDR3 has 14 residues. The germline V gene has CDR1 SGHAT and CDR2 FQDESV (reference sequence). Trimming shortened V by 0 bases and J by 4 bases, and 7 bases separated the two germline ends. The CDR3 sequence is CASSLAGGYNEQFF. In DNA form, the CDR3 reads TGTGCCAGCAGCTTAGCGGGAGGTTACAATGAGCAGTTCTTC.